This TCR beta chain originates from a study of shared clonotypes between healthy human individuals. Study details: Donor composition was a couple of women and a few men, aged 18 to 49. Broader study findings: Memory subsets generally showed smaller estimated richness than naive subsets did. Several donors held around 5% of naive CD4 clonotypes in common.

The ends were cut back, 4 bases at V and 1 base at J, with 4 bases in the middle. This CDR3 comprises 11 residues. Germline lookup yields CDR1 SQVTM and CDR2 ANQGSEA. Data came from immunoSEQ multiplex PCR; TCRdb stores just in-frame clones and leaves some out. The data contain fewer than 1.6 million clones, 98% of them singletons. Comment on this clone: Its antigen is currently unknown. The same CDR3 also results from other DNA sequences found in this sample.

Material for sequencing was naive CD4+ T cells sorted from blood. As for subset: CD45RA+ positively selected. The sequence derives from a man aged 25 to 40 in good health. The rearrangement links TRBV29-1 to TRBJ1-1; D not resolved. CDR3 nucleotide sequence: TGCAGCGTTGTCACGAACACTGAAGCTTTCTTT. Amino acids: CSVVTNTEAFF.